These T cell receptor beta chains were read from a single sample in a study of blood T cell repertoires in COVID-19. The protocol was immunoSEQ multiplex PCR, while the TCRdb copy is restricted to in-frame clones and leaves out a portion. Among about 210,000 clones listed, 87% were seen once. Sequencing input: peripheral blood. The receptors come from a man aged 60-69 years who had recovered from COVID-19. Each CDR3 is given with its conserved first and last residue. A D gene is named only where the DNA matches it firmly. Clone size is not always given. Where it is, it says once, few, many or a class for expanded clones.

>TRBJ2-7|TRBD2|NA|TRBV5-5|17
CASSFSKGPGGLHEQYF
TGTGCCAGCAGCTTTAGTAAGGGACCGGGGGGGCTGCACGAGCAGTACTTC
>TRBJ2-1|NA|NA|TRBV19|17
CASSIAPDWRSYNEQFF
TGTGCCAGTAGTATAGCTCCCGACTGGCGCTCCTACAATGAGCAGTTCTTC
>TRBJ2-3|NA|once|TRBV11-1|14
CASSLNTGADTQYF
TGTGCCAGCAGCTTAAATACGGGTGCAGATACGCAGTATTTT
>TRBJ2-2|NA|NA|TRBV7-9|13
CASSSQWNGELFF
TGTGCCAGCAGCTCACAGTGGAACGGGGAGCTGTTTTTT
>TRBJ1-2|NA|NA|TRBV24-1|13
CATSEGRNYGYTF
TGTGCCACCAGTGAGGGCAGAAATTATGGCTACACCTTC
>TRBJ1-1|NA|NA|TRBV6-5|13
CASSDRSNTEAFF
TGTGCCAGCTCGGACAGATCTAACACTGAAGCTTTCTTT
>TRBJ1-2|TRBD1|NA|TRBV5-6|16
CASSLGTGAYNYGYTF
TGTGCCAGCAGCCTTGGGACAGGGGCCTATAACTATGGCTACACCTTC
>TRBJ1-3|NA|NA|TRBV5-1|15
CASSRGQGTGNTIYF
TGCGCCAGCAGCAGGGGACAAGGCACTGGAAACACCATATATTTT
>TRBJ1-2|NA|NA|TRBV11-2|14
CASSPLLSDYGYTF
TGTGCCAGCAGCCCGCTATTATCCGACTATGGCTACACCTTC
>TRBJ1-4|TRBD1|once|TRBV30|14
CAWRTGTGSEKLFF
TGTGCCTGGAGAACCGGGACAGGGTCCGAAAAACTGTTTTTT
>TRBJ1-6|TRBD1|NA|TRBV7-8|17
CASSRAQGSDLNSPLHF
TGTGCCAGCAGCAGAGCACAGGGGTCGGATCTTAATTCACCCCTCCACTTT
>TRBJ2-7|NA|NA|TRBV5-1|14
CASMISDRSYEQYF
TGCGCCAGCATGATATCGGACAGAAGCTACGAGCAGTACTTC
>TRBJ2-7|TRBD1|NA|TRBV11-2|16
CASSPLTGMGSYEQYF
TGTGCCAGCAGCCCCTTGACAGGGATGGGATCCTACGAGCAGTACTTC
>TRBJ2-7|TRBD2|NA|TRBV4-2|16
CASSSRGAGYFYEQYF
TGTGCCAGCAGCTCTCGGGGAGCGGGATACTTCTACGAGCAGTACTTC
>TRBJ1-2|TRBD1|NA|TRBV25-1|15
CASSESIQGVAGYTF
TGTGCCAGCAGTGAATCGATACAGGGGGTGGCTGGCTACACCTTC
>TRBJ2-7|TRBD1|NA|TRBV19|14
CASRRKQGAYEQYF
TGTGCCAGTAGGAGGAAACAGGGGGCCTACGAGCAGTACTTC
>TRBJ1-6|NA|NA|TRBV5-1|16
CASSFQGQGINSPLHF
TGCGCCAGCAGCTTCCAGGGGCAGGGCATTAATTCACCCCTCCACTTT
>TRBJ2-7|TRBD2|NA|TRBV27|16
CASSTGGLARRYEQYF
TGTGCCAGCAGTACGGGCGGACTAGCGCGGAGATACGAGCAGTACTTC
>TRBJ2-3|TRBD2|NA|TRBV10-3|13
CAAGLAEVDTQYF
TGTGCCGCGGGACTAGCGGAAGTAGATACGCAGTATTTT
>TRBJ2-5|NA|NA|TRBV9|14
CASSAAGVGETQYF
TGTGCCAGCAGCGCTGCAGGGGTTGGGGAGACCCAGTACTTC
>TRBJ1-6|TRBD1|NA|TRBV27|17
CASSSYGTGFYNSPLHF
TGTGCCAGCAGTTCCTACGGGACAGGGTTTTATAATTCACCCCTCCACTTT
>TRBJ2-2|TRBD1|NA|TRBV4-3|16
CASSQGHRDRGSGRFF
TGCGCCAGCAGCCAAGGACACCGGGACAGGGGGTCGGGTCGGTTTTTT
>TRBJ1-1|TRBD1|NA|TRBV24-1|14
CATSRTGPNTEAFF
TGTGCCACCAGTCGGACAGGGCCGAACACTGAAGCTTTCTTT
>TRBJ2-7|TRBD1|NA|TRBV18|14
CASSPRDRDYEQYF
TGTGCCAGCTCACCCCGGGACAGGGACTACGAGCAGTACTTC
>TRBJ2-1|TRBD2|once|TRBV2|16
CASSLTRGGTYNEQFF
TGTGCCAGCAGTTTAACTCGGGGGGGCACCTACAATGAGCAGTTCTTC
>TRBJ1-3|TRBD1|NA|TRBV15|15
CATSRTGGLRNTIYF
TGTGCCACCAGCAGAACAGGGGGACTTCGAAACACCATATATTTT